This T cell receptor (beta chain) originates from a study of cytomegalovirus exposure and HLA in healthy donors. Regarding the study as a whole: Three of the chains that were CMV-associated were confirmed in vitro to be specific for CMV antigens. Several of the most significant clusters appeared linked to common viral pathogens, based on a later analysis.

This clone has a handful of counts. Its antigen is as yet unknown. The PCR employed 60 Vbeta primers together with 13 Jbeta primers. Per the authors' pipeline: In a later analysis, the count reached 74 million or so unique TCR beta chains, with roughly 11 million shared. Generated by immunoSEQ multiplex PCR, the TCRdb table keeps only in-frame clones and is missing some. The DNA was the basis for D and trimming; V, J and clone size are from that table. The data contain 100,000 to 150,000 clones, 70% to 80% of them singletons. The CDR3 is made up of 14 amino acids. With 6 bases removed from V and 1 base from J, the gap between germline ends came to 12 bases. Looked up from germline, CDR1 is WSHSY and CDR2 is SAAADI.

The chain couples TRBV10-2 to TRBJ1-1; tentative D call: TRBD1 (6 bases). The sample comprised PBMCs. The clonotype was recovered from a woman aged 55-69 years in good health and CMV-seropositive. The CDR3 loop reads CASRSRGANTEAFF. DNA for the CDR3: TGCGCCAGCAGGTCCCGGGGGGCGAACACTGAAGCTTTCTTT.